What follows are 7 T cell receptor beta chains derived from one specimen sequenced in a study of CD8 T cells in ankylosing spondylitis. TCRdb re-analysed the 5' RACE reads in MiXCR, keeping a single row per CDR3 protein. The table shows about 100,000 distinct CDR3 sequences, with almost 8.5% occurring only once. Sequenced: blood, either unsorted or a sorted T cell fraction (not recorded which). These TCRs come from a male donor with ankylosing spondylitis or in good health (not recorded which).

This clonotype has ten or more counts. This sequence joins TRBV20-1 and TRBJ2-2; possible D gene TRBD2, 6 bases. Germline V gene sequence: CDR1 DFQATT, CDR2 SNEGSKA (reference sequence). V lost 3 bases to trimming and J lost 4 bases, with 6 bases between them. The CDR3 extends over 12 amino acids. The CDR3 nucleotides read TGCAGTGCTAGGGGAGGCACCGGGGAGCTGTTTTTT. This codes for CSARGGTGELFF.

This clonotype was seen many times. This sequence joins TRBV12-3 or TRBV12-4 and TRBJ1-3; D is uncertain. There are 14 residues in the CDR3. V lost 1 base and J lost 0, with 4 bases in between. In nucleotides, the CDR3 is TGTGCCAGCAGTTTAGACATCTCTGGAAACACCATATATTTT. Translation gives CASSLDISGNTIYF.

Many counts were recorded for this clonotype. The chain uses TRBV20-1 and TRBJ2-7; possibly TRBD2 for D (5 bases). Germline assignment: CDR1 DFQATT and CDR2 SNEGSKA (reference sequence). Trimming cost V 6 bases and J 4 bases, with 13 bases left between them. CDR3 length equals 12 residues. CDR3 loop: CSAQPQRYEQYF. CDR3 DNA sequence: TGCAGTGCGCAACCCCAGCGGTACGAGCAGTACTTC.

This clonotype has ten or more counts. The CDR3 bases are TGTGCCAGCACCCCGACTAGCGGGATGTTAACCGGGGAGCTGTTTTTT. Translated, it gives CASTPTSGMLTGELFF. V is TRBV7-2 and J is TRBJ2-2, with 11 bases matching TRBD2. Germline V lookup: CDR1 SGHTA, CDR2 FQGNSA. The CDR3 extends over 16 amino acids. The V and J ends lost 7 bases and 5 bases, in that order; junction bases with no gene match: 9.

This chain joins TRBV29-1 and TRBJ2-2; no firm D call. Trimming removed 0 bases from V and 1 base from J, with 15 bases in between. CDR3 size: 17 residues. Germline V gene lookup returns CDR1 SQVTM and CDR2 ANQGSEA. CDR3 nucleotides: TGCAGCGTTGAAGAAGGTTCACTAACGAAGAACACCGGGGAGCTGTTTTTT. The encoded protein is CSVEEGSLTKNTGELFF.

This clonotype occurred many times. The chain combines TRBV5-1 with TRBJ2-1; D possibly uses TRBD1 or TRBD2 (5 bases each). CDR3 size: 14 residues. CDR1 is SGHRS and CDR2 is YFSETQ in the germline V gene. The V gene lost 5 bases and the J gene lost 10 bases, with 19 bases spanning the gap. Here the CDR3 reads CASRPAGTSGEQFF. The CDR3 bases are TGCGCCAGCAGACCTGCCGGGACGTCAGGGGAGCAGTTCTTC.

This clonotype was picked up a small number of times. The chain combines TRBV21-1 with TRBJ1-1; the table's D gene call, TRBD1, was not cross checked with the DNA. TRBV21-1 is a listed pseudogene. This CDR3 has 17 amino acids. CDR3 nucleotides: TGTGCCAGCAGCGAAAAGGGGGGGGACAGGGGGGAGGGTGAAGCTTTCTTT. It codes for CASSEKGGDRGEGEAFF.